Following are 13 T cell receptor beta chains from one sample sequenced in a study of regulatory T cells in long-lasting Graves disease (dated by TCRdb to the early 2020s). The library was built by means of multiplex PCR. The reads were generated on an Illumina HiSeq 4000. To build TCR beta libraries, CDR3 regions were amplified by Arm-PCR using iRepertoire HTBI primers. TCRdb reprocessed the public reads (quality trimming at Q25 with fastp, clone calling with MiXCR) and kept in-frame beta chains. Rows with a matching CDR3 protein are joined into one entry that keeps the most common DNA and genes. For this sample there are 350,000 to 500,000 distinct CDR3 sequences; about a sixth appear just once. Of the sample, around 11% is held by the ten largest clones. The label giving this sample's time point can be read as: newly diagnosed GD, antithyroid drugs for less than 3 months. RNA was extracted from PBMCs in TRIzol for both TCR sequencing and RNA sequencing.

These sequences were also reported in another study, on T cells in Graves' hyperthyroidism and ophthalmopathy.

This specimen consisted of peripheral blood mononuclear cells (PBMCs), obtained at new diagnosis, from a patient treated with antithyroid drugs. The receptors stem from a woman aged 30 to 39 with Graves disease. Donor details come from another sample of the same person, matched by shared clones.

The chain joins TRBV28 to TRBJ2-3; maybe TRBD2 (5 bases). This CDR3 region has 12 residues. Germline assignment: CDR1 MDHEN and CDR2 SYDVKM. V was clipped by 8 bases and J by 9 bases, with 15 bases between them. The CDR3 region has the DNA TGTGCCAGCGCGCCTTCTGGAGGCACGCAGTATTTT. Protein sequence: CASAPSGGTQYF.

In its sample, this clonotype was seen many times. The rearrangement uses TRBV7-9 and TRBJ2-7, with D perhaps TRBD2 (6 bases). Germline loops: CDR1 SEHNR, CDR2 FQNEAQ (reference sequence). The CDR3 is 12 residues long. V was clipped by 4 bases and J by 6 bases, with 10 bases between them. Written as DNA, the CDR3 is TGTGCCAGCAGCTCTCTGACTAGCGAGCAGTACTTC. Its translation is CASSSLTSEQYF. The full variable domain, with the rest looked up from reference TRBV7-9 and TRBJ2-7, is DTGVSQNPRHKITKRGQNVTFRCDPISEHNRLYWYRQTLGQGPEFLTYFQNEAQLEKSRLLSDRFSAERPKGSFSTLEIQRTEQGDSAMYLCASSSLTSEQYFGPGTRLTVT.

The chain carries TRBV4-2 and TRBJ2-3, with TRBD2 matching over 8 bases. There are 16 residues in the CDR3. Unmatched junction bases numbered 7, after V lost 0 bases and J lost 5 bases. Germline CDR1 LGHNA, CDR2 YNFKEQ. CDR3 region: CASSQDRPGGQDTQYF. CDR3 nucleotide sequence: TGTGCCAGCAGCCAAGATCGACCGGGAGGGCAAGATACGCAGTATTTT.

This clonotype was counted many times. This chain uses TRBV3-1 with TRBJ2-5; D gene unclear. V lost 4 bases, J lost 5 bases, and 14 bases lay in between. Germline CDR1 and CDR2: LGHDT and YNNKEL (reference sequence). The CDR3 loop spans 14 amino acids. CDR3 in DNA: TGTGCCAGCAGCCTTCGTAGTCAGGTGGAGACCCAGTACTTC. Amino acids: CASSLRSQVETQYF.

This clonotype was picked up many times. This chain joins TRBV13 and TRBJ2-7; D uncertain. The CDR3 spans 13 residues. Germline lookup yields CDR1 PRHDT and CDR2 FYEKMQ (reference sequence). Trimming stripped 5 bases from V and 6 bases from J, with 14 bases between. The CDR3: CASSLGRVREQYF. The CDR3 DNA reads TGTGCCAGCAGCCTGGGCCGGGTGCGCGAGCAGTACTTC.

A word on this clonotype: This sequence may be a read error, since a much larger clone differs from it by one base. V is TRBV11-3 and J is TRBJ1-3; tentatively, D is TRBD1 (5 bases). The CDR3 totals 16 residues. The germline gives CDR1 SGHNT, CDR2 YENEEA. The CDR3: CANSSLRGTAGNTIYF. CDR3 sequence (DNA): TGTGCCAACAGCTCGTTAAGAGGGACGGCTGGAAACACCATATATTTT.

This clonotype was observed many times. The chain employs TRBV10-1 and TRBJ2-5; D gene uncertain. The CDR3 totals 15 residues. Per the germline V gene, CDR1 is WNHNN and CDR2 is SYGVQD (reference sequence). Trimming pared 3 bases from V and 5 bases from J, leaving 16 bases between. In DNA, the CDR3 is TGCGCCAGCAGTGAAGGATTTGGTGCTCCGGAGACCCAGTACTTC. Residues: CASSEGFGAPETQYF.

As to this clonotype: A much larger clone differs by one base, so this may be a read error. The chain combines TRBV5-1 with TRBJ2-1; 9 bases are a match to TRBD2. The CDR3 is made up of 15 amino acids. CDR1 SGHRS and CDR2 YFSETQ come from the germline V gene. V shed 0 bases and J 8 bases; nucleotides not matched to a gene: 6. This CDR3 is CASSLVLAGAYEQFF. The CDR3 nucleotides read TGCGCCAGCAGCTTGGTGTTAGCGGGAGCGTATGAGCAGTTCTTC.

The CDR3 loop is CASSSPGSLYNEQFF. In DNA, the CDR3 is TGCGCCAGCTCCAGCCCCGGATCCCTTTACAATGAGCAGTTCTTC. The chain uses TRBV4-1 and TRBJ2-1; no definite D call. The CDR3 contains 15 residues. Trimming shortened V by 8 bases and J by 4 bases, and 18 bases separated the two germline ends. Germline values: CDR1 MGHRA, CDR2 YSYEKL.

As concerns this clonotype: A much larger clone differs by one base, so this may be a read error. The chain employs TRBV28 and TRBJ1-2; a weak D match, TRBD1 (6 bases). V lost 8 bases and J lost 4, with 14 bases in between. CDR1 is MDHEN and CDR2 is SYDVKM in the germline V gene. The CDR3 runs to 13 residues. The CDR3 protein is CASEGGRLYGYTF. The CDR3 nucleotides read TGTGCCAGCGAGGGGGGACGGCTCTATGGCTACACCTTC.

The V call is TRBV3-1, the J call TRBJ2-1; D perhaps matches TRBD1 (5 bases). Germline-derived CDR1 and CDR2 are LGHDT and YNNKEL (reference sequence). Between the trimmed V and J ends, which lost 4 bases and 6 bases, there was a span of 10 bases. There are 13 residues in the CDR3. The CDR3 DNA sequence: TGTGCCAGCAGCCCTCAAAGGGGCAATGAGCAGTTCTTC. Amino acids: CASSPQRGNEQFF.

In its sample, this clonotype was seen many times. This chain uses TRBV12-3 or TRBV12-4 with TRBJ2-1; D uncertain. CDR3 size: 13 residues. Between the trimmed V and J ends, which lost 6 bases and 6 bases, there was a span of 12 bases. The CDR3 nucleotides read TGTGCCAGCAGCCGGTCAGTGGGCAATGAGCAGTTCTTC. This codes for CASSRSVGNEQFF.

This clonotype was detected only a few times. V usage is TRBV15 and J usage is TRBJ2-3; D gene ambiguous. The CDR3 runs 15 residues. The ends were cut back, 1 base at V and 2 bases at J, with 10 bases in the middle. The V gene's germline CDR1 is LNHNV and CDR2 YYDKDF (reference sequence). The CDR3 nucleotides are TGTGCCACCAGCAGAGCCGACACGACCACAGATACGCAGTATTTT. Translation gives CATSRADTTTDTQYF.